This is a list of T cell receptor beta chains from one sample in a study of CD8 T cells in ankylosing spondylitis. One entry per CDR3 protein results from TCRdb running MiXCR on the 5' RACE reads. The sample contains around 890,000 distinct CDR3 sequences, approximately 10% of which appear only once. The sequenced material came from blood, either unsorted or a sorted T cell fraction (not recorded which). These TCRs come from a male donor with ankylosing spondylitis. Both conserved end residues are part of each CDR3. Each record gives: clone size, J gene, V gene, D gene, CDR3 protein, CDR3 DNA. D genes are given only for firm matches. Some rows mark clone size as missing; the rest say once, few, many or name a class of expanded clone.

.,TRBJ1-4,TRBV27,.,CASSSRVYGGSNEKLFF,TGTGCCAGCAGTTCGAGGGTCTACGGCGGGTCTAATGAAAAACTGTTTTTT
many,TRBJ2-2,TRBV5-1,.,CASTLGVAGNTGELFF,TGCGCCAGCACGCTCGGGGTGGCAGGGAACACCGGGGAGCTGTTTTTT
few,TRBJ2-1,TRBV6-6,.,CASSEVNEQFF,TGTGCCAGCTCCGAGGTGAATGAGCAGTTCTTC
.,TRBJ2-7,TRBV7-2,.,CASSLWDLEEYEQYF,TGTGCCAGCAGCTTATGGGACTTGGAAGAGTACGAGCAGTACTTC
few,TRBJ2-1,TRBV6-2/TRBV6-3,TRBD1,CASSSPGQISYEQFF,TGTGCCAGCAGTTCCCCGGGACAGATAAGCTATGAGCAGTTCTTC
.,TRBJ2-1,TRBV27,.,CASSLSVNFQQFF,TGTGCCAGCAGTTTATCGGTGAATTTCCAGCAGTTCTTC
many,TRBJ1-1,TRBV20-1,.,CSAKRARVTEAFF,TGCAGTGCTAAAAGAGCTCGGGTGACTGAAGCTTTCTTT
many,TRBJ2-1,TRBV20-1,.,CSARVPARGSYNEQFF,TGCAGTGCTAGAGTACCCGCTAGGGGATCCTACAATGAGCAGTTCTTC
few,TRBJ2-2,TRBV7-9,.,CASSLYQATGELFF,TGTGCCAGCAGCTTATATCAGGCGACAGGGGAGCTGTTTTTT
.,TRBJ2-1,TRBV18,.,CASSPFGGRAPSSYNEQFF,TGTGCCAGCTCACCATTTGGGGGCCGAGCACCAAGCTCCTACAATGAGCAGTTCTTC
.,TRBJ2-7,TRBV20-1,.,CSARDPAGFSYEQYF,TGCAGTGCTAGAGATCCAGCGGGCTTCTCCTACGAGCAGTACTTC
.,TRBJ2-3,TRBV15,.,CATSRDLAGAGTDTQYF,TGTGCCACCAGCAGAGATTTGGCAGGGGCCGGCACAGATACGCAGTATTTT
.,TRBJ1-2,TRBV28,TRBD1,CASSTQGRLGRGFYGYTF,TGTGCCAGCAGTACCCAGGGTCGCCTGGGCAGGGGGTTCTATGGCTACACCTTC
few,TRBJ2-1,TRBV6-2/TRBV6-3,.,CATGRRDNEQFF,TGTGCCACCGGGCGGAGAGACAATGAGCAGTTCTTC
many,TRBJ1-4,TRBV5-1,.,CASSYQAATNEKLFF,TGCGCCAGCAGCTACCAAGCCGCAACTAATGAAAAACTGTTTTTT
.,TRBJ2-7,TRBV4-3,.,CASSQDKRGDSYEQYF,TGCGCCAGCAGCCAAGATAAACGCGGGGACTCCTACGAGCAGTACTTC
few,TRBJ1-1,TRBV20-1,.,CSLYGQALAFF,TGCAGCCTCTACGGGCAGGCCCTTGCTTTCTTT
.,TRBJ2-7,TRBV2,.,CASKREQLYEQYF,TGTGCCAGCAAAAGGGAACAGCTCTACGAGCAGTACTTC
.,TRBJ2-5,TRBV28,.,CASSLSPGRGQETQYF,TGTGCCAGCAGTCTCTCCCCGGGACGGGGCCAAGAGACCCAGTACTTC
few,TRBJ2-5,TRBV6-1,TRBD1,CASRQNTGEVGETQYF,TGTGCCAGCAGGCAGAATACAGGGGAAGTAGGGGAGACCCAGTACTTC
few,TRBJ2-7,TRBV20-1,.,CSAEGLTLQYF,TGCAGTGCTGAGGGACTGACTCTGCAGTACTTC
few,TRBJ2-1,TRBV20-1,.,CSGQRHSSYNEQFF,TGCAGTGGCCAGAGGCATTCTTCTTACAATGAGCAGTTCTTC
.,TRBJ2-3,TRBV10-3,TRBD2,CAISPIAGGPDTQYF,TGTGCCATCAGCCCTATAGCGGGGGGGCCCGATACGCAGTATTTT
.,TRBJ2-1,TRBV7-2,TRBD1,CASSLRDRVYNEQFF,TGTGCCAGCAGCTTACGGGACAGGGTCTACAATGAGCAGTTCTTC
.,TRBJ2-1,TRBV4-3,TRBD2,CASSQGLAGVKQFF,TGCGCCAGCAGCCAGGGACTAGCGGGGGTTAAGCAGTTCTTC
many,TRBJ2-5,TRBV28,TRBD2,CASSLMSGGGRTQYF,TGTGCCAGCAGTTTAATGTCGGGGGGAGGCAGGACCCAGTACTTC
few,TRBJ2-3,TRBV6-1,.,CASREVYTQYF,TGTGCCAGCAGAGAAGTGTATACGCAGTATTTT
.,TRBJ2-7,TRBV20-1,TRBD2,CSAGTSGRGYEQYF,TGCAGTGCTGGGACTAGCGGGAGGGGTTACGAGCAGTACTTC
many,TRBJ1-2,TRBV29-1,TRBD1,CSVDRGRRGYTF,TGCAGCGTTGACAGGGGGAGGCGCGGCTACACCTTC
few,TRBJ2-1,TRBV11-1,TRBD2,CASSRLAGGAKATYNEQFF,TGTGCCAGCAGCCGACTAGCGGGAGGGGCGAAGGCCACCTACAATGAGCAGTTCTTC
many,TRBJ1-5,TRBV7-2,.,CASSLGWTAPAQHF,TGTGCCAGCAGCTTAGGATGGACGGCCCCAGCCCAGCATTTT
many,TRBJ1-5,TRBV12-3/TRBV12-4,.,CASGQGGQPQHF,TGTGCCAGCGGGCAAGGGGGTCAGCCCCAGCATTTT
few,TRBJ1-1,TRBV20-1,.,CSVQTRDQGEAFF,TGCAGTGTCCAAACCCGGGACCAAGGAGAAGCTTTCTTT
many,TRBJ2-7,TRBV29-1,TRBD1,CSVGTAGEQYF,TGCAGCGTGGGGACAGCAGGCGAGCAGTACTTC
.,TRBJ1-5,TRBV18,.,CASSPLVNQPQHF,TGTGCCAGCTCACCTCTTGTAAATCAGCCCCAGCATTTT
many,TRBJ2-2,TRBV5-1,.,CASRQRDGGELFF,TGCGCCAGCAGACAGAGGGACGGCGGGGAGCTGTTTTTT
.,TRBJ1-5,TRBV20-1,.,CSAREVAGGEDNQPQHF,TGCAGTGCTAGAGAGGTGGCTGGCGGGGAGGACAATCAGCCCCAGCATTTT
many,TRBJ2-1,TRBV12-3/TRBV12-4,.,CASSLGTLSSREQFF,TGTGCCAGCAGTTTGGGCACCCTATCGAGCCGTGAGCAGTTCTTC
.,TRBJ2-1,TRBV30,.,CAWSAIEGRRFFNEQFF,TGTGCCTGGAGTGCAATCGAGGGACGGCGCTTTTTTAATGAGCAGTTCTTC
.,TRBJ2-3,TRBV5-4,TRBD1,CASSLVTGGGDTQYF,TGTGCCAGCAGCTTGGTGACAGGGGGGGGAGATACGCAGTATTTT
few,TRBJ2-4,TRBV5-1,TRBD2,CASSRLERERGIQYF,TGCGCCAGCAGCAGATTAGAGCGGGAGAGGGGCATTCAGTACTTC
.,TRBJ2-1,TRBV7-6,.,CASTDPGVGEQFF,TGTGCCAGCACTGATCCGGGGGTTGGTGAGCAGTTCTTC
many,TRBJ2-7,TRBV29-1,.,CSVEAWDGSSSYEQYF,TGCAGCGTTGAAGCCTGGGACGGGAGTAGCTCCTACGAGCAGTACTTC
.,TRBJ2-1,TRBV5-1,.,CASSLGTGSGLSYNEQFF,TGCGCCAGCAGCTTGGGCACCGGTAGCGGTTTGTCCTACAATGAGCAGTTCTTC
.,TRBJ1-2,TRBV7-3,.,CASSVKEGHTNYGYTF,TGTGCCAGCAGCGTAAAAGAGGGACACACTAACTATGGCTACACCTTC
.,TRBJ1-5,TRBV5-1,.,CASSLFFRGNQPQHF,TGCGCCAGCAGCTTGTTTTTCAGGGGCAATCAGCCCCAGCATTTT
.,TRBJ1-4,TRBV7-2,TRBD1,CASSGRQGAREKLFF,TGTGCCAGCAGCGGGCGACAGGGGGCGCGGGAAAAACTGTTTTTT
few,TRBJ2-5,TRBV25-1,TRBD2,CASSEENREAQYF,TGTGCCAGCAGTGAGGAAAATCGGGAGGCCCAGTACTTC
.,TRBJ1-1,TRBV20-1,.,CSAPLQLGTEAFF,TGCAGTGCCCCCCTGCAGTTGGGTACTGAAGCTTTCTTT
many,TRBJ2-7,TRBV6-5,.,CASSLLVGSEQYF,TGTGCCAGCAGCCTACTCGTGGGAAGCGAGCAGTACTTC
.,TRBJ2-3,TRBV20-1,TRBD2,CSASLAGGIDTQYF,TGCAGTGCTAGTCTAGCGGGAGGGATAGATACGCAGTATTTT
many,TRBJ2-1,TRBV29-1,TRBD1,CSVEAWGQGARSEQFF,TGCAGCGTTGAGGCCTGGGGACAGGGGGCGAGGAGTGAGCAGTTCTTC
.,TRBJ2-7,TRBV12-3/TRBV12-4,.,CASSLSRVSGEQYF,TGTGCCAGCAGTTTAAGCAGGGTAAGCGGCGAGCAGTACTTC
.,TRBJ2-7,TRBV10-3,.,CAIKTGENNEQYF,TGTGCCATCAAGACTGGGGAGAATAATGAGCAGTACTTC
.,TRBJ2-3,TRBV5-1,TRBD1,CASSDRRGTDTQYF,TGCGCCAGTTCGGACAGGCGGGGCACAGATACGCAGTATTTT
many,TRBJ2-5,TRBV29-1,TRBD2,CSAGLAGAETQYF,TGCAGCGCAGGACTAGCGGGAGCAGAGACCCAGTACTTC
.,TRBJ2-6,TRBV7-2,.,CASSSERAGANVLTF,TGTGCCAGCAGCTCAGAGAGGGCTGGGGCCAACGTCCTGACTTTC
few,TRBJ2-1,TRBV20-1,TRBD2,CSGGLAGGRSSYNEQFF,TGCAGTGGGGGACTAGCGGGAGGCCGGAGCTCCTACAATGAGCAGTTCTTC
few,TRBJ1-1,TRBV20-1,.,CSAGEATEAFF,TGCAGTGCTGGTGAGGCGACTGAAGCTTTCTTT